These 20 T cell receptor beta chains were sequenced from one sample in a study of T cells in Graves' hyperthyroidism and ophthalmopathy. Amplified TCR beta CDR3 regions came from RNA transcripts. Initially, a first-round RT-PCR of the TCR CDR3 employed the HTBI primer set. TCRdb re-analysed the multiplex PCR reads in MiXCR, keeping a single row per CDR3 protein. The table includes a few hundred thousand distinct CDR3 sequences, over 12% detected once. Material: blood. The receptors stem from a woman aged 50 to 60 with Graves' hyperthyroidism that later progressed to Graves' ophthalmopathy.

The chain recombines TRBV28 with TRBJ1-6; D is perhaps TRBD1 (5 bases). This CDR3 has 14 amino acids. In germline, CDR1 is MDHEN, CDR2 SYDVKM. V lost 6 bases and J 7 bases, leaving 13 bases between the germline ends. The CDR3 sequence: CASRPGLLNSPLHF. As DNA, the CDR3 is TGTGCCAGCAGACCGGGACTTCTAAATTCACCCCTCCACTTT.

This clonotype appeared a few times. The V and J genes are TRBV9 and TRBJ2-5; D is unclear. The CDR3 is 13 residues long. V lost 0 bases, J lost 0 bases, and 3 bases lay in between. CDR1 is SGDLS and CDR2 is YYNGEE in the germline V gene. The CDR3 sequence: CASSVAYQETQYF. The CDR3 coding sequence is TGTGCCAGCAGCGTAGCGTACCAAGAGACCCAGTACTTC.

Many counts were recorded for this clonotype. The CDR3 reads CASSLDRGNTGELFF. The DNA of the CDR3 is TGTGCCAGCAGCTTAGACAGGGGTAACACCGGGGAGCTGTTTTTT. The rearrangement joins TRBV11-2 to TRBJ2-2, with D perhaps matching TRBD1 (6 bases). The CDR3 length is 15 residues. Germline V lookup: CDR1 SGHAT, CDR2 FQNNGV. The V and J ends lost 0 bases and 2 bases respectively, with 7 bases between them.

The CDR3, as DNA: TGCAGTGCTAGAGATATTTCGGCGGCACGGGTAGCTTTCTTT. Residues: CSARDISAARVAFF. The gene calls are TRBV20-1 and TRBJ1-1; D is uncertain. V was trimmed by 0 bases and J by 10 bases, leaving 18 bases between them. CDR1 DFQATT and CDR2 SNEGSKA come from the germline V gene (reference sequence). The CDR3 runs 14 residues.

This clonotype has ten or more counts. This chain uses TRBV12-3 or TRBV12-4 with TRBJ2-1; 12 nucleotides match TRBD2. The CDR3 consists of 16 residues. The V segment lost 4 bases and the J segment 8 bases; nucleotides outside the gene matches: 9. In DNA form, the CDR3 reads TGTGCCAGCAGTTCCGCCACTAGCGGGAGGTGGGATGAGCAGTTCTTC. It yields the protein CASSSATSGRWDEQFF.

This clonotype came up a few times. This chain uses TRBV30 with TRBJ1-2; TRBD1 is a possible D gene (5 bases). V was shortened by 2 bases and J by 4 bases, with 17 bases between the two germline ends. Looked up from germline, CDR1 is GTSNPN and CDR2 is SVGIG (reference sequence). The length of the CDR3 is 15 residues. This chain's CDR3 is CAWSSPAGLFYGYTF. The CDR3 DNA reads TGTGCCTGGAGTTCTCCCGCAGGGCTTTTCTATGGCTACACCTTC. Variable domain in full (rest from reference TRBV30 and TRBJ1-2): SQTIHQWPATLVQPVGSPLSLECTVEGTSNPNLYWYRQAAGRGLQLLFYSVGIGQISSEVPQNLSASRPQDRQFILSSKKLLLSDSGFYLCAWSSPAGLFYGYTFGSGTRLTVV.

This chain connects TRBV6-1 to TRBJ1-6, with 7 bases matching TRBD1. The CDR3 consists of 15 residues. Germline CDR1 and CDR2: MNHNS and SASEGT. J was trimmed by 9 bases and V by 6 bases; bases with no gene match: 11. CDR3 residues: CASSIIRDRTSPLHF. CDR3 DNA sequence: TGTGCCAGCAGCATCATCCGGGACAGAACTTCACCCCTCCACTTT.

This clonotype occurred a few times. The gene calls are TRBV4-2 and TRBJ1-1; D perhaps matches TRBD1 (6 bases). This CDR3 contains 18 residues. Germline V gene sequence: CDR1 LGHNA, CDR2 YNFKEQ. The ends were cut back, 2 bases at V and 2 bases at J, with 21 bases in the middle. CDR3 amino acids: CASSQNPGRAGANTEAFF. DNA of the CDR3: TGTGCCAGCAGCCAAAACCCTGGCAGGGCAGGGGCCAACACTGAAGCTTTCTTT.

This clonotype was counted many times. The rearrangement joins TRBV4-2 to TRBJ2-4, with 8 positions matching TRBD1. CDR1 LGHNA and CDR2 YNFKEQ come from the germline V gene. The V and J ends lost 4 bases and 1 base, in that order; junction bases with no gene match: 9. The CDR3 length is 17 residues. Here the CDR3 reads CASSPGPGGFAKNIQYF. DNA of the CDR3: TGTGCCAGCAGCCCGGGCCCAGGGGGCTTTGCCAAAAACATTCAGTACTTC.

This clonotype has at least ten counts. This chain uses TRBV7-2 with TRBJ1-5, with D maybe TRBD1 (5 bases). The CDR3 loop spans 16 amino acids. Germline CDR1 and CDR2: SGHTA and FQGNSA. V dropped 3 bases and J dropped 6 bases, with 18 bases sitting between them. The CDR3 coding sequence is TGTGCCAGCAGCTTTTCCGGGACCATAGCCGTTCAGCCCCAGCATTTT. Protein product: CASSFSGTIAVQPQHF.

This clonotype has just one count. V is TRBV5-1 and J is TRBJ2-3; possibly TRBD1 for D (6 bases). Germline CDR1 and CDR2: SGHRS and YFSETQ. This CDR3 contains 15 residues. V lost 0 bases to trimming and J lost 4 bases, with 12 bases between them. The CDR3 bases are TGCGCCAGCAGCTTGGGACAGGCCGACGCAGATACGCAGTATTTT. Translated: CASSLGQADADTQYF.

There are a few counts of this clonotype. The CDR3 region is CASSYSFGRAGEQYF. In DNA form, the CDR3 reads TGTGCCAGCAGTTACTCCTTCGGACGGGCGGGCGAGCAGTACTTC. The chain employs TRBV6-5 and TRBJ2-7; possibly TRBD2 for D (5 bases). Germline V gene sequence: CDR1 MNHEY, CDR2 SVGAGI. The CDR3 loop spans 15 amino acids. V was trimmed by 0 bases and J by 6 bases, leaving 15 bases between them.

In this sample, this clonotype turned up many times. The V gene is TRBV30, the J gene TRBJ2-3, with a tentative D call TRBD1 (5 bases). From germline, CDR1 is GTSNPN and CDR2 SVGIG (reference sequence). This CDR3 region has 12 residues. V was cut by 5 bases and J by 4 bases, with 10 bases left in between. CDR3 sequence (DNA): TGTGCCTGGTCTTGGGGCGCAGATACGCAGTATTTT. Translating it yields CAWSWGADTQYF. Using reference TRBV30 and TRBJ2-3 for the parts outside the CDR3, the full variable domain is SQTIHQWPATLVQPVGSPLSLECTVEGTSNPNLYWYRQAAGRGLQLLFYSVGIGQISSEVPQNLSASRPQDRQFILSSKKLLLSDSGFYLCAWSWGADTQYFGPGTRLTVL.

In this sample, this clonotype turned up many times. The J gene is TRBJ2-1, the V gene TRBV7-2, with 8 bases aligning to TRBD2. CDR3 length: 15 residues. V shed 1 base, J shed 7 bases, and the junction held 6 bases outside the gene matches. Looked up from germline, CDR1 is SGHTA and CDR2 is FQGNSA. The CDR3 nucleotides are TGTGCCAGCAGCTTAGTGGCGGGAGGTCGGAATGAGCAGTTCTTC. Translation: CASSLVAGGRNEQFF.

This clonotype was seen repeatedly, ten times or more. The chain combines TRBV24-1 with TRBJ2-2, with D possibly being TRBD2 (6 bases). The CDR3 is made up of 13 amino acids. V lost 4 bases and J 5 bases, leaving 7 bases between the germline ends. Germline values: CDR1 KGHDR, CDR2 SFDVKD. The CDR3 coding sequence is TGTGCCACCAGTGAGAGCGGGACCGGGGAGCTGTTTTTT. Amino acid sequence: CATSESGTGELFF.

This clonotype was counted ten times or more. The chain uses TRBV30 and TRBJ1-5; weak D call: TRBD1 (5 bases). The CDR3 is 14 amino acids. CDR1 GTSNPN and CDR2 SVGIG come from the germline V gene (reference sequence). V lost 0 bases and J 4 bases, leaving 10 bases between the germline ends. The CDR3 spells CAWSVGGTNQPQHF. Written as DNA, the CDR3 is TGTGCCTGGAGTGTAGGAGGGACTAATCAGCCCCAGCATTTT.

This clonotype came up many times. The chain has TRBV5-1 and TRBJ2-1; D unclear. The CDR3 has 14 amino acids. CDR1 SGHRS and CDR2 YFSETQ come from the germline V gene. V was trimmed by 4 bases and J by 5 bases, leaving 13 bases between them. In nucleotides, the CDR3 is TGCGCCAGCAGCCCCTCCGGGCCAAACAATGAGCAGTTCTTC. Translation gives CASSPSGPNNEQFF.

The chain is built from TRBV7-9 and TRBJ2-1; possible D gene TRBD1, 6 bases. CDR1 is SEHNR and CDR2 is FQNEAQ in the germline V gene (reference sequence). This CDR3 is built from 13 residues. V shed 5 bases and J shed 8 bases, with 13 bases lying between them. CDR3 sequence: CASSDTGKDEQFF. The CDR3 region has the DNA TGTGCCAGCAGCGACACAGGGAAGGATGAGCAGTTCTTC.

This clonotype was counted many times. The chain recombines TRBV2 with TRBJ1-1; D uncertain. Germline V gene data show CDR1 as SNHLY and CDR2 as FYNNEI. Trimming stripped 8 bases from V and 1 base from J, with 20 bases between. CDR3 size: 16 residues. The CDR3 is CASQSPGGYGNTEAFF. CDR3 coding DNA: TGTGCCAGCCAGAGCCCGGGAGGTTACGGGAACACTGAAGCTTTCTTT.

The CDR3 nucleotides are TGTGCCACCAGTGATTTGCGCCAGGGACAGGAGACCCAGTACTTC. Translating gives CATSDLRQGQETQYF. V and J are TRBV24-1 and TRBJ2-5; TRBD1 matches at 7 bases. CDR3 size: 15 residues. Germline V gene lookup returns CDR1 KGHDR and CDR2 SFDVKD. J gave up 5 bases and V 0 bases, and 5 bases lay outside the gene matches.